The text below deals with one T cell receptor (beta chain). Because it lacks the conserved phenylalanine or tryptophan at the end, this CDR3 is likely a read error. TCR beta CDR3 regions were amplified from RNA transcripts. A set of HTBI primers served as the primers for a first-round RT-PCR of the TCR CDR3. Via MiXCR, TCRdb re-called the multiplex PCR reads, giving one row per CDR3 protein. Here the sample spans approximately 300,000 distinct CDR3 sequences, around 19% being singletons. The data were obtained in a study of T cells in Graves' hyperthyroidism and ophthalmopathy. V was trimmed by 4 bases and J by 3 bases, leaving 15 bases between them. CDR1 and CDR2 (germline): DFQATT, SNEGSKA (reference sequence). The CDR3 has 14 residues.

The rearrangement links TRBV20-1 to TRBJ1-2; D gene ambiguous. The receptor was isolated from a man aged 50 to 59 with Graves' ophthalmopathy. The source material was blood. CDR3 nucleotides: TGCAGTGCTATCCAGTCCAGCACCGACTATGGCTACACCTCC. Translation gives CSAIQSSTDYGYTS.